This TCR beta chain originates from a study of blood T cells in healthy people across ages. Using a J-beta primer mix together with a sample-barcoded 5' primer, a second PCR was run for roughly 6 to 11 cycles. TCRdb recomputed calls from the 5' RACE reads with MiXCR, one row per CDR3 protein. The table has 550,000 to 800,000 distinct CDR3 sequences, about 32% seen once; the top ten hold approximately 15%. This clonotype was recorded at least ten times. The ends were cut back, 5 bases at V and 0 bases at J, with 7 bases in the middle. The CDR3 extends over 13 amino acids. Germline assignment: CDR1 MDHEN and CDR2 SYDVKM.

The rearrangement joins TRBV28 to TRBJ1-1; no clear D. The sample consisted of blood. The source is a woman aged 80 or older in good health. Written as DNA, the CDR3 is TGTGCCAGCAGTACTACAGTGAACACTGAAGCTTTCTTT. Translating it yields CASSTTVNTEAFF. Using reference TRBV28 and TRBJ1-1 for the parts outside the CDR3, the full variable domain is DVKVTQSSRYLVKRTGEKVFLECVQDMDHENMFWYRQDPGLGLRLIYFSYDVKMKEKGDIPEGYSVSREKKERFSLILESASTNQTSMYLCASSTTVNTEAFFGQGTRLTVV.